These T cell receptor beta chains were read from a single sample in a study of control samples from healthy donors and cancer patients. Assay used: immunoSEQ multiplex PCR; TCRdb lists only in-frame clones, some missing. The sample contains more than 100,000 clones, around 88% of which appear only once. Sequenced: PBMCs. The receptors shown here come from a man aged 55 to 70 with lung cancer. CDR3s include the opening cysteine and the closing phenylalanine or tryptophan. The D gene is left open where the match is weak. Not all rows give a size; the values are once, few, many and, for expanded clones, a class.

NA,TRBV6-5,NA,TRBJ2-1,CASSYSPGVDNEQFF,TGTGCCAGCAGTTACTCGCCCGGGGTTGACAATGAGCAGTTCTTC
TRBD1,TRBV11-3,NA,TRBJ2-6,CASGRGTASGANVLTF,TGTGCCAGCGGCAGGGGGACAGCCTCTGGGGCCAACGTCCTGACTTTC
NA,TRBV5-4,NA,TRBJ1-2,CASSLMPLGGNYGYTF,TGTGCCAGCAGCTTGATGCCCCTCGGGGGTAACTATGGCTACACCTTC
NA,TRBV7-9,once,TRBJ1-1,CASSLRANTEAFF,TGTGCCAGCAGCTTAAGAGCCAACACTGAAGCTTTCTTT
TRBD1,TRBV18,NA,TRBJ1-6,CASSPGRTGSNSPLHF,TGTGCCAGCTCACCAGGTCGGACAGGGAGTAATTCACCCCTCCACTTT
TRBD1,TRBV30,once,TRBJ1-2,CAGEVHDRGNYGYTF,TGTGCCGGGGAGGTTCATGACAGGGGGAACTATGGCTACACCTTC
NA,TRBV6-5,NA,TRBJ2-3,CASNPRGGRTDTQYF,TGTGCCAGCAATCCGAGGGGTGGGAGGACAGATACGCAGTATTTT
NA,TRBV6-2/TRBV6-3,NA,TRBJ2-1,CASSYVGGSDEQFF,TGTGCCAGCAGTTACGTGGGGGGAAGCGATGAGCAGTTCTTC
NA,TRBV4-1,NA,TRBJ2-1,CASSQVAASDRNEQFF,TGCGCCAGCAGCCAAGTGGCGGCGTCGGACAGAAATGAGCAGTTCTTC
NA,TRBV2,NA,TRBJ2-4,CASMEGDTLAKNIQYF,TGTGCCAGCATGGAGGGGGATACTCTAGCCAAAAACATTCAGTACTTC
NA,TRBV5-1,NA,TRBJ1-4,CASSLDMSKATNEKLFF,TGCGCCAGCAGCCTGGACATGTCGAAGGCAACTAATGAAAAACTGTTTTTT
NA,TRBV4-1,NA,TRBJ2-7,CASSRLAGTPTYEQYF,TGCGCCAGCAGCCGCTTGGCTGGGACTCCCACCTACGAGCAGTACTTC
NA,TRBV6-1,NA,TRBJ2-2,CASSGQPLGNTGELFF,TGTGCCAGCAGTGGACAACCACTGGGGAACACCGGGGAGCTGTTTTTT
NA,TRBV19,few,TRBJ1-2,CASKSNRAGDNYGYTF,TGTGCCAGTAAATCTAACAGGGCGGGAGATAACTATGGCTACACCTTC
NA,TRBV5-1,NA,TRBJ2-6,CASSPADSSGANVLTF,TGCGCCAGCAGCCCAGCGGACTCATCTGGGGCCAACGTCCTGACTTTC
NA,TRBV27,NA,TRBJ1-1,CASSLGTQNTEAFF,TGTGCCAGCAGTTTAGGGACACAGAACACTGAAGCTTTCTTT
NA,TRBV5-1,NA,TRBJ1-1,CASIPSPGASTEAFF,TGCGCCAGCATCCCCAGTCCGGGGGCCAGCACTGAAGCTTTCTTT
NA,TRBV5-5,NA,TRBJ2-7,CASSLDLLWAVGKGEQYF,TGTGCCAGCAGCTTGGATTTGTTGTGGGCCGTGGGCAAAGGCGAGCAGTACTTC
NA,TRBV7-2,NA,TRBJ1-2,CASSPLGSANYGYTF,TGTGCCAGCAGTCCTCTGGGGAGTGCTAACTATGGCTACACCTTC
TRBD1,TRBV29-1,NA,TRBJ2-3,CSVTGEQSNPATDTQYF,TGCAGCGTAACAGGGGAGCAGAGTAATCCCGCCACAGATACGCAGTATTTT
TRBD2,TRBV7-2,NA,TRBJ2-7,CASSVSGGDTYEQYF,TGTGCCAGCAGCGTGAGCGGGGGGGATACCTACGAGCAGTACTTC
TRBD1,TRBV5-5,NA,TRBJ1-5,CASSFGGGGNQPQHF,TGTGCCAGCAGCTTCGGAGGGGGCGGCAATCAGCCCCAGCATTTT
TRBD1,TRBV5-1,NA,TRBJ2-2,CASSSGQVNTGELFF,TGCGCCAGCAGCTCGGGACAGGTGAACACCGGGGAGCTGTTTTTT
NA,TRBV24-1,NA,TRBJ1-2,CATSPAGSDYGYTF,TGTGCCACCAGTCCCGCAGGGTCGGACTATGGCTACACCTTC
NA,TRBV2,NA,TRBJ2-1,CASSEPLRNEQFF,TGTGCCAGCAGTGAGCCTCTAAGGAATGAGCAGTTCTTC
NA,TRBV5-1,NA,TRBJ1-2,CASSTPGEGYGYTF,TGCGCCAGCAGCACTCCCGGTGAAGGCTATGGCTACACCTTC
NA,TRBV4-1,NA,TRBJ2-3,CASSLNWMGTDTQYF,TGCGCCAGCAGCCTAAATTGGATGGGCACAGATACGCAGTATTTT
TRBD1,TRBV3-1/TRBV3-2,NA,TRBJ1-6,CASTSSQGGPYNSPLHF,TGTGCCAGCACTTCCTCCCAGGGGGGCCCCTATAATTCACCCCTCCACTTT
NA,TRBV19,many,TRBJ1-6,CASSIEAGTSYNSPLHF,TGTGCCAGTAGTATAGAAGCAGGGACCTCCTATAATTCACCCCTCCACTTT
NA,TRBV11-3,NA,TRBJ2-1,CASSLVGQFGNEQFF,TGTGCCAGCAGCTTAGTGGGGCAATTTGGCAATGAGCAGTTCTTC